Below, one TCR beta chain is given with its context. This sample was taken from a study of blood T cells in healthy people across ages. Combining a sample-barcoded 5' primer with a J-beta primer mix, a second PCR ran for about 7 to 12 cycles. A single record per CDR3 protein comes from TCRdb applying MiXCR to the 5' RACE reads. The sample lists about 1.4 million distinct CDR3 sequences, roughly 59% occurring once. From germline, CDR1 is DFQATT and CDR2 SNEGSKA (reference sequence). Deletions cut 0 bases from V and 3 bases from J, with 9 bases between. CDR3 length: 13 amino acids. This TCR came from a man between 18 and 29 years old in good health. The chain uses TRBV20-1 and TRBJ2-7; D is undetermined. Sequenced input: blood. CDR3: CSARDGSRYEQYF. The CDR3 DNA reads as TGCAGTGCTAGAGACGGGTCACGCTACGAGCAGTACTTC.